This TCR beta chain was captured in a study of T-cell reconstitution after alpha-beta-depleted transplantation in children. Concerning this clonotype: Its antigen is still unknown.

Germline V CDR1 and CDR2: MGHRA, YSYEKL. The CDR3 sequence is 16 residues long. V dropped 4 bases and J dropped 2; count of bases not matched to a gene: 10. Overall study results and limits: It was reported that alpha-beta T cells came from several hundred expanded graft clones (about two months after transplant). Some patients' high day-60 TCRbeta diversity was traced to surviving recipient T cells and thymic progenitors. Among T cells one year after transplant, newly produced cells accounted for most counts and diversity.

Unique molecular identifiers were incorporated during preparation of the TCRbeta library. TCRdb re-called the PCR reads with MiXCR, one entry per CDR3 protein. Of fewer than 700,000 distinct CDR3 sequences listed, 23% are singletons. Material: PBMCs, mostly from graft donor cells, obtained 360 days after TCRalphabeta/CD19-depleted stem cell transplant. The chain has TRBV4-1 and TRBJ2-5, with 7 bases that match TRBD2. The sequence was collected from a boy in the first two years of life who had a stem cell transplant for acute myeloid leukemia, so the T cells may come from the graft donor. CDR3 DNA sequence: TGCGCCAGCAGCCCATTTGGTATAGCGGGTCAAGAGACCCAGTACTTC. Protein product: CASSPFGIAGQETQYF.